This TCR beta chain is from a study of cytomegalovirus exposure and HLA in healthy donors. This clone was counted once. As yet, its antigen is unknown. Whole-study findings and limits: Upon later analysis, TCR association rates were observed to vary by HLA locus, being highest for DRB1 and lowest for HLA-C. In a later analysis, an Asian-associated ancestry cluster reportedly showed fewer N-insertions than the roughly 710-donor mean. An analysis that came later showed most CMV-associated TCR beta chains appearing HLA-restricted.

The study ran its PCR with 60 Vbeta and 13 Jbeta primers. Sequencing used immunoSEQ multiplex PCR; TCRdb keeps in-frame clones, though not all of them. Here the sample spans 95,000 to 150,000 clones, around 74% being singletons. This CDR3 comprises 15 residues. With 6 bases clipped from V and 5 bases from J, the junction kept 8 bases outside the gene matches. Germline assignment: CDR1 LNHDA and CDR2 SQIVND (reference sequence). This rearrangement joins TRBV19 to TRBJ1-2; 11 nucleotides align to TRBD1. The source of this sequence is a man in his sixties in good health and CMV-seropositive. Specimen: PBMCs. The CDR3 loop is CASRPGTGGKYGYTF. The DNA of the CDR3 is TGTGCCAGTAGACCCGGGACAGGGGGGAAATATGGCTACACCTTC.